This record looks at one T cell receptor beta chain sequence and its context. Produced via immunoSEQ multiplex PCR; TCRdb's table is partial and in-frame only. Of around 380,000 clones listed, approximately 80% were seen once; the top ten hold under 1.2%. The sample is drawn from a study of blood T cell repertoires in COVID-19. Across the study: T cells, B-cell-depleted T cells, or PBMCs provided the cDNA or gDNA that served as material.

After removal of 4 bases from V and 4 bases from J, the junction contained 3 bases not matched to a gene. CDR1 and CDR2 (germline): LGHDT, YNNKEL (reference sequence). The CDR3 sequence is 16 residues long. The chain recombines TRBV3-1 (or the pseudogene TRBV3-2) with TRBJ2-2; 13 bases align to TRBD2. Sequenced: peripheral blood. The receptor was derived from a human donor with acute or convalescent COVID-19. The donor label of this sample is uncertain. CDR3 nucleotides: TGTGCCAGCAGCCCCAGACTAGCGGGAGGCACCGGGGAGCTGTTTTTT. Amino acid sequence: CASSPRLAGGTGELFF.